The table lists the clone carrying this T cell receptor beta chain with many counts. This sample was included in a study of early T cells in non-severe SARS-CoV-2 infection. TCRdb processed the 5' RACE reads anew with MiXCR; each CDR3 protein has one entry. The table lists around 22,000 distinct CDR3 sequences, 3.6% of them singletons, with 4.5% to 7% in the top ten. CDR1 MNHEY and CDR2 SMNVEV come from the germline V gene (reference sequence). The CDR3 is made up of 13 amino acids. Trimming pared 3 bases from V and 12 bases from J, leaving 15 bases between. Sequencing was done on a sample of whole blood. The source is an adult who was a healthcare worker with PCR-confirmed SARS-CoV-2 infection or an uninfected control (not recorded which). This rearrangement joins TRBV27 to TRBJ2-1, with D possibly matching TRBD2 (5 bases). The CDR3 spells CASSFPSGGGQFF. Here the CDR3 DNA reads TGTGCCAGCAGTTTTCCGAGCGGAGGAGGGCAGTTCTTC.